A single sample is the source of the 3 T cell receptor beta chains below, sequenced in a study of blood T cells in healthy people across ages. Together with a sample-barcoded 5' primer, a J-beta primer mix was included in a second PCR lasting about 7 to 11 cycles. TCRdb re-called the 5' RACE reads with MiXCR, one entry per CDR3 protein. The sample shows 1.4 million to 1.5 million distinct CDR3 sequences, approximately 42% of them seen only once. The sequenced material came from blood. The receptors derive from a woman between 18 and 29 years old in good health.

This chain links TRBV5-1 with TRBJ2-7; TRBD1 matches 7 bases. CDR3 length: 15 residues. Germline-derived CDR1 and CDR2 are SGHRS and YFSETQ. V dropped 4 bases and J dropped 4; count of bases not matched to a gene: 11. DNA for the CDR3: TGCGCCAGCAGCACAGACGGGACAGACTTATACGAGCAGTACTTC. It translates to CASSTDGTDLYEQYF.

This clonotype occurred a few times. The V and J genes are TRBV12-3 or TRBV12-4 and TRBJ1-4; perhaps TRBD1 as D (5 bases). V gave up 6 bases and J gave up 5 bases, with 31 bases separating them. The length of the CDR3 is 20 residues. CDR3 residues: CASRSGERRGLQVQNEKLFF. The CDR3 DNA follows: TGTGCCAGCAGATCAGGAGAGCGGCGGGGCCTACAAGTCCAGAATGAAAAACTGTTTTTT.

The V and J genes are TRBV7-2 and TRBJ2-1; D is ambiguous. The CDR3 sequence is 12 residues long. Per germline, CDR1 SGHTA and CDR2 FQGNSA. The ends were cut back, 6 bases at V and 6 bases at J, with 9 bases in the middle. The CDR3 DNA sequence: TGTGCCAGCAGGGGCGCCCTCAATGAGCAGTTCTTC. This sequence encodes CASRGALNEQFF. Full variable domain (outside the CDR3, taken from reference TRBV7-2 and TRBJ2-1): GAGVSQSPSNKVTEKGKDVELRCDPISGHTALYWYRQSLGQGLEFLIYFQGNSAPDKSGLPSDRFSAERTGGSVSTLTIQRTQQEDSAVYLCASRGALNEQFFGPGTRLTVL.